The clone carrying this TCR beta chain was found many times. The record originates from a study of CD8+CD57+ T cells in acquired aplastic anemia. Whole-study context: The average for DNA from sorted CD4+ and CD8+ cells was 3 to 3.5 ug.

Patients selected for sequencing had displayed CD8+CD57+ cell expansion by flow cytometry. Template material for TCR beta VDJ and CDR3 profiling consisted of genomic DNA. TCRdb re-analysed the reads in MiXCR, keeping a single row per CDR3 protein. Altogether 450,000 to 550,000 distinct CDR3 sequences are present, about a third being singletons, with the ten largest covering less than 0.85%. The length of the CDR3 is 14 residues. V lost 6 bases, J lost 0 bases, and 9 bases lay in between. Germline loops: CDR1 LNHDA, CDR2 SQIVND (reference sequence). The sample was sorted CD4+, CD8+, or CD8+CD57+ T cells (not recorded which) from PBMCs. The sequence came from a human donor with aplastic anemia. J is TRBJ1-3 and V is TRBV19, with D maybe TRBD1 (5 bases). The CDR3 nucleotides are TGTGCCAGTAGCCCAGACAGCTCTGGAAACACCATATATTTT. Protein product: CASSPDSSGNTIYF.